One and the same sample provided the 15 T cell receptor beta chains below, sequenced in a study of shared clonotypes between healthy human individuals. Assay: immunoSEQ multiplex PCR; the TCRdb copy retains only in-frame clones and omits some. The sample lists hundreds of thousands of clones; 73% were seen once. The material sequenced was memory CD4+ T cells sorted from blood. The subset: CD45RA-negative fraction. The receptors were gathered from a woman aged 25 to 45 in good health.

The chain has TRBV28 and TRBJ1-4; possible D gene TRBD1, 5 bases. Between the trimmed V and J ends, which lost 6 bases and 10 bases, there was a span of 18 bases. The CDR3 runs 14 residues. The germline CDR1 and CDR2 sequences are MDHEN and SYDVKM. The chain's CDR3 is CASRQQDAPLKLFF. CDR3 coding DNA: TGTGCCAGCAGGCAACAGGACGCGCCGCTAAAACTGTTTTTT.

V usage is TRBV10-3 and J usage is TRBJ1-4; 7 bases fit TRBD1. Looked up from germline, CDR1 is ENHRY and CDR2 is SYGVKD. The CDR3 consists of 15 residues. The trim removed 8 bases at V and 4 bases at J, leaving 10 bases unmatched. CDR3: CAIGLTGEVNEKLFF. In DNA, the CDR3 is TGTGCCATCGGGCTTACAGGGGAAGTTAATGAAAAACTGTTTTTT.

The chain employs TRBV27 and TRBJ2-3, with D tentatively TRBD2 (6 bases). Per the germline V gene, CDR1 is MNHEY and CDR2 is SMNVEV (reference sequence). This CDR3 has 15 amino acids. V lost 1 base, J lost 7 bases, and 15 bases lay in between. CDR3 DNA sequence: TGTGCCAGCAGTTTATTAGGCTCGGAGGGTAATACGCAGTATTTT. It specifies CASSLLGSEGNTQYF.

The J gene is TRBJ2-7, the V gene TRBV10-2; D gene uncertain. Trimming removed 6 bases at V and 6 bases at J, with 15 bases between. The CDR3 length is 13 residues. CDR1 and CDR2 from the germline V gene are WSHSY and SAAADI. CDR3 sequence (DNA): TGCGCCAGCAGGACCCCAGGTTCTCTCGAGCAGTACTTC. Translation gives CASRTPGSLEQYF.

The chain joins TRBV2 to TRBJ1-5; D remains unclear. Germline lookup yields CDR1 SNHLY and CDR2 FYNNEI. V gave up 4 bases and J gave up 5 bases, with 15 bases separating them. The length of the CDR3 is 15 residues. In DNA form, the CDR3 reads TGTGCCAGCAGTGGGCCTAGACGGACGGATCAGCCCCAGCATTTT. Translated: CASSGPRRTDQPQHF.

The chain is built from TRBV2 and TRBJ2-7, with D possibly being TRBD1 or TRBD2 (7 bases each). This CDR3 spans 14 amino acids. Trimming removed 11 bases at V and 2 bases at J, with 19 bases between. CDR1 is SNHLY and CDR2 is FYNNEI in the germline V gene. The CDR3 loop is CASRVQGGTYEQYF. The CDR3 DNA follows: TGTGCCTCGAGGGTCCAGGGGGGGACCTACGAGCAGTACTTC.

The chain employs TRBV2 and TRBJ2-1, with 7 positions matching TRBD2. The CDR3 length is 15 residues. Trimming cost V 6 bases and J 4 bases; bases outside gene matches: 9. Looked up from germline, CDR1 is SNHLY and CDR2 is FYNNEI. The CDR3 DNA reads TGTGCCAGCAGCTCCATCTGGGGGGGTTACAATGAGCAGTTCTTC. Translation gives CASSSIWGGYNEQFF.

This chain uses TRBV30 with TRBJ1-1, with D hard to call. The V gene's germline CDR1 is GTSNPN and CDR2 SVGIG (reference sequence). This CDR3 comprises 14 residues. V was pared by 3 bases and J by 4 bases, with 15 bases between. The CDR3 reads CAWREGRRFTEAFF. DNA of the CDR3: TGTGCCTGGAGGGAAGGACGACGGTTCACTGAAGCTTTCTTT.

Points on this clone: Because the CDR3 is missing its conserved closing phenylalanine or tryptophan, this is likely a read error. Because the CDR3's place on the DNA is in doubt, the DNA is left out and the CDR3 is given as listed by TCRdb. This chain uses TRBV6-6 with TRBJ2-7; no DNA check was done on the table's D call, TRBD2. CDR1 MNHNY and CDR2 SVGAGI come from the germline V gene (reference sequence). Including both end residues, the CDR3 is 13 amino acids long. CDR3 sequence reads: CASTWGEREGLFI.

This clone was detected only once. The chain is built from TRBV5-1 and TRBJ2-5; 10 nucleotides align to TRBD1. Looked up from germline, CDR1 is SGHRS and CDR2 is YFSETQ. V dropped 4 bases and J dropped 4; count of bases not matched to a gene: 4. CDR3 size: 14 residues. The CDR3 DNA follows: TGCGCCAGCAGCGACAGGACAGGGGGAGAGACCCAGTACTTC. It specifies CASSDRTGGETQYF.

The V and J genes are TRBV15 and TRBJ2-5; D could derive from TRBD1 or TRBD2 (5 bases each). The CDR3 sequence is 17 residues long. Trimming cost V 2 bases and J 0 bases, with 16 bases left between them. Looked up from germline, CDR1 is LNHNV and CDR2 is YYDKDF (reference sequence). The CDR3 spells CATSRPSGADYQETQYF. The CDR3 region has the DNA TGTGCCACCAGCAGACCTTCCGGGGCGGACTACCAAGAGACCCAGTACTTC.

In its sample, this clone was seen a few times. This chain links TRBV12-5 with TRBJ1-2, with D possibly being TRBD1 (6 bases). In germline, CDR1 is LGHNT, CDR2 FRNRAP. This CDR3 spans 13 amino acids. Trimming stripped 2 bases from V and 8 bases from J, with 12 bases between. The CDR3 sequence: CASGLSWGHGYTF. The CDR3 coding sequence is TGTGCTAGTGGTTTGTCCTGGGGGCACGGCTACACCTTC.

In its sample, this clone was seen once. The same CDR3 can be traced to other DNA sequences in this sample. V is TRBV6-5 and J is TRBJ1-5; maybe TRBD1 (6 bases). Trimming removed 5 bases from V and 3 bases from J, with 8 bases in between. CDR1 is MNHEY, CDR2 SVGAGI, per germline. The CDR3 is 13 amino acids. The CDR3 DNA reads TGTGCCAGCAGTAGACAGGTCAATCAGCCCCAGCATTTT. It translates to CASSRQVNQPQHF.

The J gene is TRBJ2-1, the V gene TRBV5-1; D is unresolved. CDR3 length: 12 residues. The germline CDR1 and CDR2 sequences are SGHRS and YFSETQ. V dropped 4 bases and J dropped 3 bases, with 5 bases sitting between them. CDR3 nucleotide sequence: TGCGCCAGCAGCGAATACTACAATGAGCAGTTCTTC. Encoded protein: CASSEYYNEQFF.

The V gene is TRBV6-5, the J gene TRBJ1-3; D call uncertain. The CDR3 loop spans 14 amino acids. The V and J ends lost 0 bases and 0 bases respectively, with 3 bases between them. Germline V gene lookup returns CDR1 MNHEY and CDR2 SVGAGI. Here the CDR3 DNA reads TGTGCCAGCAGTTACTCGAACTCTGGAAACACCATATATTTT. Residues: CASSYSNSGNTIYF.